The next 30 T cell receptor beta chains were all read from a single sample in a study of shared clonotypes between healthy human individuals. Assay used: immunoSEQ multiplex PCR; TCRdb lists only in-frame clones, some missing. This sample yields some 2.4 million clones, of which 80% to 95% are seen a single time; approximately 0.36% belongs to the top ten. Sequenced input: naive CD4+ T cells from PBMCs. Subset of the sample: CD45RA+ positively selected. These receptors were collected from a man aged 18-30 years in good health. Some clones in this sample may be carry-over from other donors' samples.

The rearrangement joins TRBV27 to TRBJ2-6; D uncertain. The CDR3 covers 17 residues. Germline V lookup: CDR1 MNHEY, CDR2 SMNVEV (reference sequence). The V end lost 5 bases, the J end lost 0 bases, and 14 bases lay between the germline ends. The CDR3 spells CASSLSLTSSGANVLTF. The CDR3 DNA follows: TGTGCCAGCAGTCTAAGCTTAACATCCTCTGGGGCCAACGTCCTGACTTTC.

V is TRBV7-2 and J is TRBJ2-3, with TRBD1 matching over 8 bases. J lost 5 bases, V lost 4 bases, and 8 bases had no gene match. Germline values: CDR1 SGHTA, CDR2 FQGNSA. There are 15 residues in the CDR3. The CDR3 spells CASSSGQGVLDTQYF. For the CDR3, the DNA is TGTGCCAGCAGCTCCGGACAGGGTGTTTTAGATACGCAGTATTTT. The variable domain in full, completed from reference TRBV7-2 and TRBJ2-3, reads GAGVSQSPSNKVTEKGKDVELRCDPISGHTALYWYRQSLGQGLEFLIYFQGNSAPDKSGLPSDRFSAERTGGSVSTLTIQRTQQEDSAVYLCASSSGQGVLDTQYFGPGTRLTVL.

The J gene is TRBJ2-3, the V gene TRBV7-9, with 13 bases aligning to TRBD2. The CDR3 length is 14 residues. Per germline, CDR1 SEHNR and CDR2 FQNEAQ (reference sequence). J was trimmed by 2 bases and V by 8 bases; bases with no gene match: 1. The chain's CDR3 is CASGTSGNTDTQYF. The CDR3 nucleotides read TGTGCCAGCGGGACTAGCGGGAACACAGATACGCAGTATTTT.

V is TRBV6-5 and J is TRBJ1-2, with 9 nucleotides matching TRBD1. Germline-derived CDR1 and CDR2 are MNHEY and SVGAGI. The CDR3 consists of 14 residues. Trimming took 4 bases from V and 7 from J; bases not matched to a gene: 7. The CDR3 region has the DNA TGTGCCAGCAGTTCCGGACAGGGGTGGATTGGCTACACCTTC. Amino acid sequence: CASSSGQGWIGYTF.

V usage is TRBV20-1 and J usage is TRBJ2-7, with no clear D. Trimming left V 5 bases short and J 4 bases short, with 9 bases between. CDR1 and CDR2 (germline): DFQATT, SNEGSKA (reference sequence). The CDR3 runs to 11 residues. The CDR3, as DNA: TGCAGTGCTCCGTGGGGATACGAGCAGTACTTC. As protein: CSAPWGYEQYF.

V usage is TRBV4-1 and J usage is TRBJ1-2, with D possibly matching TRBD1 (6 bases). Germline CDR1 is MGHRA and CDR2 is YSYEKL. Trimming left V 1 base short and J 4 bases short, with 10 bases between. This CDR3 contains 14 residues. For the CDR3, the DNA is TGCGCCAGCAGCCAAGGGCAGGGGATCTATGGCTACACCTTC. This translates into CASSQGQGIYGYTF.

The rearrangement links TRBV6-5 to TRBJ2-5; 8 nucleotides agree with TRBD1. V was clipped by 2 bases and J by 7 bases; unmatched bases: 12. There are 16 residues in the CDR3. Germline loops: CDR1 MNHEY, CDR2 SVGAGI. The CDR3, as DNA: TGTGCCAGCAGTTACCCGGGCACCAGGACAGGGTCGACCCAGTACTTC. It codes for CASSYPGTRTGSTQYF.

Notes on this clone: A read error may produce the germline difference seen at one junction end. V is TRBV30 and J is TRBJ2-2; 7 bases match TRBD2. The CDR3 loop spans 11 amino acids. The germline V gene has CDR1 GTSNPN and CDR2 SVGIG (reference sequence). CDR3 nucleotides: TGTGCCTGGAGTGTAGGCGGGGGGCTGTTTTTT. Its protein is CAWSVGGGLFF.

The chain carries TRBV29-1 and TRBJ2-1; 7 bases fit TRBD1. V gave up 6 bases and J gave up 4 bases; unmatched junction bases: 6. Germline CDR1 is SQVTM and CDR2 is ANQGSEA. CDR3 length: 13 amino acids. This CDR3 is CSVDRDQYNEQFF. The CDR3 DNA sequence: TGCAGCGTAGACAGGGACCAATACAATGAGCAGTTCTTC.

This clone came up a few times. Other DNA sequences in this specimen translate into the identical CDR3. The chain uses TRBV2 and TRBJ1-1; no clear D gene. V was trimmed by 5 bases and J by 0 bases, leaving 10 bases between them. Germline V CDR1 and CDR2: SNHLY, FYNNEI. The CDR3 is made up of 14 amino acids. The CDR3 DNA sequence: TGTGCCAGCAGTCTCGGGGTACTGAACACTGAAGCTTTCTTT. Translated, it gives CASSLGVLNTEAFF.

The J gene is TRBJ2-1, the V gene TRBV9, with TRBD2 identical over 11 bases. The germline CDR1 and CDR2 sequences are SGDLS and YYNGEE. The CDR3 is made up of 18 amino acids. V trimming: 0 bases; J trimming: 5 bases; junction bases outside the gene matches: 10. The CDR3 here is CASSVGLAGLPFDNEQFF. In DNA form, the CDR3 reads TGTGCCAGCAGCGTAGGACTAGCGGGGCTCCCCTTTGACAATGAGCAGTTCTTC. Complete variable domain (other parts from reference TRBV9 and TRBJ2-1): DSGVTQTPKHLITATGQRVTLRCSPRSGDLSVYWYQQSLDQGLQFLIQYYNGEERAKGNILERFSAQQFPDLHSELNLSSLELGDSALYFCASSVGLAGLPFDNEQFFGPGTRLTVL.

CDR3 sequence: CAIGQPTTYNEQFF. Here the CDR3 DNA reads TGTGCCATCGGACAGCCAACCACCTACAATGAGCAGTTCTTC. The V and J genes are TRBV10-3 and TRBJ2-1; a possible D gene is TRBD1 (6 bases). Germline CDR1 ENHRY, CDR2 SYGVKD. V lost 8 bases and J 2 bases, leaving 13 bases between the germline ends. The CDR3 sequence is 14 residues long.

The chain combines TRBV28 with TRBJ1-5; D gene uncertain. V was cut by 1 base and J by 0 bases, with 10 bases left in between. In germline, CDR1 is MDHEN, CDR2 SYDVKM. This CDR3 contains 16 residues. The DNA of the CDR3 is TGTGCCAGCAGTTTATCTGGCAGGACTAGCAATCAGCCCCAGCATTTT. This sequence encodes CASSLSGRTSNQPQHF. Full variable domain (remainder filled in from reference TRBV28 and TRBJ1-5): DVKVTQSSRYLVKRTGEKVFLECVQDMDHENMFWYRQDPGLGLRLIYFSYDVKMKEKGDIPEGYSVSREKKERFSLILESASTNQTSMYLCASSLSGRTSNQPQHFGDGTRLSIL.

The V gene is TRBV7-7, the J gene TRBJ1-4; no clear D. V lost 3 bases and J lost 10, with 12 bases in between. Looked up from germline, CDR1 is SSHAT and CDR2 is FNYEAQ (reference sequence). This CDR3 is 13 amino acids long. CDR3 in amino acids: CASSFDPSGKLFF. The CDR3 DNA reads TGTGCCAGCAGCTTCGATCCAAGCGGAAAACTGTTTTTT.

This clone was detected only once. The V and J genes are TRBV9 and TRBJ1-4, with D possibly being TRBD1 (6 bases). The germline V gene has CDR1 SGDLS and CDR2 YYNGEE. V was clipped by 4 bases and J by 0 bases, with 16 bases between them. The CDR3 is made up of 17 amino acids. The CDR3 DNA follows: TGTGCCAGCAGCAAGGAAATCAGGGGTGCAACTAATGAAAAACTGTTTTTT. Translating it yields CASSKEIRGATNEKLFF.

As concerns this clone: The sample has other DNA sequences that encode this CDR3 too. The rearrangement links TRBV6-1 to TRBJ1-4, with D maybe TRBD1 (6 bases). V was shortened by 7 bases and J by 2 bases, with 11 bases between the two germline ends. The CDR3 has 14 amino acids. Per the germline V gene, CDR1 is MNHNS and CDR2 is SASEGT. CDR3: CASNQGPTNEKLFF. The CDR3 bases are TGTGCCAGCAACCAGGGGCCGACTAATGAAAAACTGTTTTTT.

V usage is TRBV2 and J usage is TRBJ1-4; unclear D gene. Germline values: CDR1 SNHLY, CDR2 FYNNEI. The V end lost 7 bases, the J end lost 5 bases, and 11 bases lay between the germline ends. This CDR3 spans 13 amino acids. CDR3 amino acids: CASNGTPNEKLFF. The CDR3 bases are TGTGCCAGCAATGGCACACCAAATGAAAAACTGTTTTTT.

J is TRBJ2-5 and V is TRBV10-3, with 8 bases aligning to TRBD1. The CDR3 covers 15 residues. The trim removed 7 bases at V and 2 bases at J, leaving 9 bases unmatched. Germline V gene lookup returns CDR1 ENHRY and CDR2 SYGVKD. The CDR3 protein is CAIKEDRAGQETQYF. The CDR3, as DNA: TGTGCCATCAAGGAGGACAGGGCAGGACAAGAGACCCAGTACTTC.

The chain joins TRBV20-1 to TRBJ1-1, with D perhaps TRBD1 (5 bases). This CDR3 spans 11 amino acids. Trimming removed 4 bases from V and 4 bases from J, with 7 bases in between. Per the germline V gene, CDR1 is DFQATT and CDR2 is SNEGSKA (reference sequence). CDR3 loop: CSAMGGTEAFF. CDR3 sequence (DNA): TGCAGTGCTATGGGGGGCACTGAAGCTTTCTTT.

A remark on this clone: This specimen includes other DNA sequences encoding the same CDR3. The chain employs TRBV6-5 and TRBJ2-7, with TRBD2 identical over 11 bases. The CDR3 runs to 15 residues. CDR1 is MNHEY, CDR2 SVGAGI, per germline. V dropped 0 bases and J dropped 4; count of bases not matched to a gene: 2. DNA of the CDR3: TGTGCCAGCAGTTACTCGGGGACTAGCGGATACGAGCAGTACTTC. This codes for CASSYSGTSGYEQYF.

The CDR3 reads CASSRGVSGANVLTF. The CDR3 region has the DNA TGTGCCAGTTCTAGGGGGGTGTCTGGGGCCAACGTCCTGACTTTC. The chain carries TRBV19 and TRBJ2-6; the D call may be TRBD1 or TRBD2 (6 bases each). Germline V gene data show CDR1 as LNHDA and CDR2 as SQIVND (reference sequence). Trimming removed 8 bases from V and 1 base from J, with 12 bases in between. There are 15 residues in the CDR3.

The chain links TRBV28 to TRBJ2-2; D unresolved. This CDR3 region has 15 residues. V dropped 3 bases and J dropped 2 bases, with 10 bases sitting between them. CDR1 and CDR2 from the germline V gene are MDHEN and SYDVKM. The CDR3 DNA sequence: TGTGCCAGCAGTTTCACCTTGACCAACACCGGGGAGCTGTTTTTT. Translation gives CASSFTLTNTGELFF.

The chain uses TRBV5-1 and TRBJ2-7; tentatively, D is TRBD1 or TRBD2 (6 bases each). The CDR3 runs to 14 residues. V shed 3 bases and J shed 3 bases, with 13 bases lying between them. The V gene's germline CDR1 is SGHRS and CDR2 YFSETQ. DNA for the CDR3: TGCGCCAGCAGCTGGGGGCCGGAGGGCTACGAGCAGTACTTC. Translated, it gives CASSWGPEGYEQYF.

A single count supports this clone. DNA for the CDR3: TGTGCCAGCAGCGTAGCTACCGGGACTCTTGATGAGCAGTTCTTC. Its translation is CASSVATGTLDEQFF. The V gene is TRBV9, the J gene TRBJ2-1, with TRBD2 as a possible D gene (6 bases). This CDR3 spans 15 amino acids. Looked up from germline, CDR1 is SGDLS and CDR2 is YYNGEE. Trimming removed 0 bases from V and 8 bases from J, with 15 bases in between.

Worth noting for this clone: Other nucleotide sequences from this sample produce the same CDR3. The V call is TRBV6-5, the J call TRBJ1-1; unclear D gene. Deletions cut 0 bases from V and 3 bases from J, with 8 bases between. This CDR3 region has 14 residues. Germline lookup yields CDR1 MNHEY and CDR2 SVGAGI. The CDR3, as DNA: TGTGCCAGCAGTTACTCGACTCGCGACACTGAAGCTTTCTTT. Translation: CASSYSTRDTEAFF.

CDR3 bases: TGTGCCAGCAGCCCGGACAGGTGGTATGGCTACACCTTC. This sequence encodes CASSPDRWYGYTF. V usage is TRBV7-2 and J usage is TRBJ1-2, with 7 bases fitting TRBD1. The trim removed 5 bases at V and 5 bases at J, leaving 5 bases unmatched. The length of the CDR3 is 13 residues. Germline loops: CDR1 SGHTA, CDR2 FQGNSA. The whole variable domain, remainder taken from reference TRBV7-2 and TRBJ1-2, is GAGVSQSPSNKVTEKGKDVELRCDPISGHTALYWYRQSLGQGLEFLIYFQGNSAPDKSGLPSDRFSAERTGGSVSTLTIQRTQQEDSAVYLCASSPDRWYGYTFGSGTRLTVV.

The chain combines TRBV19 with TRBJ1-4; TRBD1 might be the D (5 bases). This CDR3 is built from 16 residues. The germline CDR1 and CDR2 sequences are LNHDA and SQIVND (reference sequence). With 5 bases removed from V and 8 bases from J, the gap between germline ends came to 21 bases. CDR3 loop: CASSPRVWTMGEKLFF. The CDR3 nucleotides are TGTGCCAGTAGTCCCCGGGTCTGGACAATGGGGGAAAAACTGTTTTTT.

This clone was found once. Here the CDR3 omits its conserved ending phenylalanine or tryptophan, so a read error is the likely source. No DNA is shown, since the ends of the CDR3 on it are uncertain; the CDR3 is the one TCRdb lists. The gene calls are TRBV7-9 and TRBJ2-7; the listed D gene, TRBD1, was not tested against the DNA. 12 amino acids form the CDR3, both terminal residues included. Germline CDR1 SEHNR, CDR2 FQNEAQ (reference sequence). CDR3 amino acids: CASSSSPGTFLL.

A single count supports this clone. This chain uses TRBV28 with TRBJ1-3; D not resolved. The CDR3 has 16 residues. V was pared by 3 bases and J by 2 bases, with 14 bases between. Germline V gene sequence: CDR1 MDHEN, CDR2 SYDVKM. CDR3 in DNA: TGTGCCAGCAGTTTTGTACGGTATCGTACTGGAAACACCATATATTTT. It encodes CASSFVRYRTGNTIYF.

This rearrangement joins TRBV5-8 to TRBJ1-4; 8 bases are shared with TRBD1. V shed 3 bases, J shed 0 bases, and the junction held 1 base outside the gene matches. Germline CDR1 SGHTS, CDR2 YDEGEE. The CDR3 is 15 amino acids. The CDR3 DNA reads TGTGCCAGCAGCTGGGGACAGGCAACTAATGAAAAACTGTTTTTT. It specifies CASSWGQATNEKLFF.